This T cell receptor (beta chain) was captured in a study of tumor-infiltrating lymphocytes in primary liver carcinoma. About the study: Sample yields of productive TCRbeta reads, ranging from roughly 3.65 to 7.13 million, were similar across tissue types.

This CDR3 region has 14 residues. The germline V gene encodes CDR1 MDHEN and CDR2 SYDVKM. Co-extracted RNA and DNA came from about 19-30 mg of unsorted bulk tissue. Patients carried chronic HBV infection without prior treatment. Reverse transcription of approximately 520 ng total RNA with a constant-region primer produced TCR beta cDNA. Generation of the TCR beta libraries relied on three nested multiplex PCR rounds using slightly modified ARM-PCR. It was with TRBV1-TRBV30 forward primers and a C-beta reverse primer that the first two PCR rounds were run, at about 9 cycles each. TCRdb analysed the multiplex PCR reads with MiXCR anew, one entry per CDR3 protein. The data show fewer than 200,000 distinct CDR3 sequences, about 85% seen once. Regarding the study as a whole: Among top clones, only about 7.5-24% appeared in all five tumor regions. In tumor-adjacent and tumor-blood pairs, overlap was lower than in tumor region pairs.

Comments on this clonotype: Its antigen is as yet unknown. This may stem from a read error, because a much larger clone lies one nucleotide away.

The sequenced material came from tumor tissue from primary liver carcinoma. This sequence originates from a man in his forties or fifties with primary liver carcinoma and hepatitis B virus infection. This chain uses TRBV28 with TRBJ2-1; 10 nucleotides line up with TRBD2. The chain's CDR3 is CAGSLAGLATEQFF. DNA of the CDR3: TGTGCCGGCAGTTTAGCGGGACTAGCGACGGAGCAGTTCTTC.